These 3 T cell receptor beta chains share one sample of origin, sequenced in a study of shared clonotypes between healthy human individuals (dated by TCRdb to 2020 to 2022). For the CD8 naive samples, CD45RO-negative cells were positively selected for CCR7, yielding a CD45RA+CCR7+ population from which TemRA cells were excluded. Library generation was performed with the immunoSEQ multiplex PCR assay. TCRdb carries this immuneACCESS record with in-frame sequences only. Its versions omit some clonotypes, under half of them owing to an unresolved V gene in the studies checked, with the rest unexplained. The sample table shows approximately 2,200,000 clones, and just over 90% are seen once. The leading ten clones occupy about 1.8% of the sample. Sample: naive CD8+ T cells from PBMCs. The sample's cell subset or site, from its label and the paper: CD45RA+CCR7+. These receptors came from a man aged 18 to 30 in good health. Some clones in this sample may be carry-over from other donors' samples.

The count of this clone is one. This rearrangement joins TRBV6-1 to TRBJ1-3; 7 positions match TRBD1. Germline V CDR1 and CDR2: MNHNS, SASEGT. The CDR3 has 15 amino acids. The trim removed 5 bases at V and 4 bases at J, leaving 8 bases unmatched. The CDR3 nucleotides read TGTGCCAGCAGTACCACAGGGGCGACGGGAAACACCATATATTTT. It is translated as CASSTTGATGNTIYF.

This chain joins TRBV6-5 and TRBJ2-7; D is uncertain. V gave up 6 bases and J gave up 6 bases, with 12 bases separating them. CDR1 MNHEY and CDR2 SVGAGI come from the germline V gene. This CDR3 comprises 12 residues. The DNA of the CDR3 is TGTGCCAGCAGGCCCAATATGGGCGAGCAGTACTTC. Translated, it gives CASRPNMGEQYF.

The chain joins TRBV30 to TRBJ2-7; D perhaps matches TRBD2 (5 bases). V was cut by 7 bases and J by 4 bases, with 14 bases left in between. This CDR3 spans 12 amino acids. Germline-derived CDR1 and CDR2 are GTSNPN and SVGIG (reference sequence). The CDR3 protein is CALTPTGYEQYF. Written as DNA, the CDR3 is TGTGCCTTGACACCAACGGGGTACGAGCAGTACTTC.